The source of this T cell receptor beta chain is a study of cytomegalovirus exposure and HLA in healthy donors. Study outcomes and limitations: The classifier reportedly diagnosed cytomegalovirus status with high specificity and sensitivity.

Of note for this clone: Its antigen is undetermined.

Germline CDR1 reads MNHEY; CDR2 reads SMNVEV (reference sequence). V lost 5 bases and J lost 7; bases outside the gene matches: 9. CDR3 length: 14 residues. The repertoire was sequenced with immunoSEQ multiplex PCR; TCRdb's copy has only in-frame clones and lacks some. The sample lists under 200,000 clones, 70% to 90% occurring once. The origin of this receptor is a woman younger than 35 in good health and CMV-seronegative. The source material was PBMCs. This chain uses TRBV27 with TRBJ1-2, with 8 positions matching TRBD1. This CDR3 is CASSPRTGRRGYTF. The CDR3 DNA reads TGTGCCAGCAGTCCTAGGACAGGGCGACGTGGCTACACCTTC.